The present entry profiles one T cell receptor (beta chain) with its context. What it recognizes is unknown. Additional DNA sequences in this sample encode the identical CDR3. PCR was performed using 60 Vbeta and 13 Jbeta primers. Assay: immunoSEQ multiplex PCR; the TCRdb copy retains only in-frame clones and omits some. The table lists some 71,000 clones, about 80% of them singletons. Each donor was nominally healthy when sampled (though unrecorded immune exposures were likely). This specimen belongs to a study of cytomegalovirus exposure and HLA in healthy donors. The CDR3 is 16 amino acids. V was trimmed by 0 bases and J by 7 bases, leaving 18 bases between them. The germline V gene has CDR1 SEHNR and CDR2 FQNEAQ (reference sequence). Findings and limits, study-wide: The productive fraction for most TCR beta V segments was about 87% or about 30% in an earlier analysis. TCR beta chains associated with HLA were, in a later analysis, more clonally expanded than equally common others. Trimming of TCR beta V- and J-genes showed a link, identified in a later analysis, to a missense DCLRE1C variant.

This chain joins TRBV7-9 and TRBJ1-1; possibly TRBD1 for D (5 bases). Source material: PBMCs. The sequence was collected from a man in his late teens or twenties in good health and CMV-seronegative. DNA of the CDR3: TGTGCCAGCAGCTTAGCAAGTGCAGGGTTAGCGGGTGAAGCTTTCTTT. Translation: CASSLASAGLAGEAFF.